This T cell receptor (beta chain) comes out of a study of shared clonotypes between healthy human individuals. Regarding the study as a whole: Among non-shared clonotypes, generation probabilities were lower than among those shared by all four donors. Shared clonotypes: about 5.3% naive CD4, under 4% naive CD8, 2.3% memory CD4, approximately 0.37% memory CD8.

Healthy HIV-negative adults without recent acute infections or vaccinations served as donors. Details on this clone: Its antigen is still unknown. One end of the junction varies from germline; a read error may be responsible.

The CDR3 has 13 residues. Per germline, CDR1 LGHNA and CDR2 YSLEER. This table comes from immunoSEQ multiplex PCR, and its TCRdb copy is limited to in-frame clones, with some not included. The table shows some 1.4 million clones, with around 97% occurring only once. The gene calls are TRBV4-3 and TRBJ2-3; D is ambiguous. Sequencing was carried out using naive CD4+ T cells sorted from blood. The subset was: CD45RA+ positively selected. This receptor was taken from a man aged 25 to 40 in good health. The CDR3 loop reads CASSQEWNGYLFF. The CDR3 DNA is TGCGCCAGCAGCCAAGAATGGAATGGATACCTATTTTTC.